The clone carrying this T cell receptor (beta chain) was observed once. Antigen: not known. This specimen belongs to a study of long-term antiretroviral therapy in people with HIV. Sequencing relied on immunoSEQ assay v3.0, run at survey level. Clones were read by immunoSEQ multiplex PCR, and TCRdb kept only the in-frame ones, dropping some. The table lists 27,000 or so clones, 65% to 90% of them singletons. Every participant gave one or more pre-ART and two or more post-ART PBMC samples. Whole-study results and caveats: Diversity rose after ART but stayed below transplant donor controls.

The CDR3 runs 14 residues. The V gene's germline CDR1 is KGHSH and CDR2 LQKENI. V lost 1 base and J 0 bases, leaving 7 bases between the germline ends. This sequence originates from a man in his fifties with HIV. Sample: unsorted PBMCs, taken 1.2 years after starting antiretroviral therapy. The rearrangement joins TRBV18 to TRBJ2-7; D ambiguous. The CDR3 region is CASSPREASYEQYF. As DNA, the CDR3 is TGTGCCAGCTCACCACGTGAGGCCTCCTACGAGCAGTACTTC.